This TCR beta chain was sequenced in a study of cytomegalovirus exposure and HLA in healthy donors. Study results and limitations: Data from an earlier analysis indicated that most TCR beta V segments were productive either about 87% or about 30% of the time.

A remark on this clone: Its specificity is not known.

Trimming at V came to 4 bases and at J to 2 bases, leaving 8 bases not matched to a gene. This CDR3 comprises 16 residues. Germline assignment: CDR1 SNHLY and CDR2 FYNNEI. Primers for the PCR totalled 60 Vbeta and 13 Jbeta. Data came from immunoSEQ multiplex PCR; TCRdb stores just in-frame clones and leaves some out. Here the sample spans 110,000 to 150,000 clones, roughly four fifths being singletons. The TCR originated in a man between 18 and 35 years old in good health and CMV-seropositive. The sample was PBMCs. The V call is TRBV2, the J call TRBJ2-7; 10 nucleotides agree with TRBD2. DNA for the CDR3: TGTGCCAGCAGTGGGCTAGCGGGAGAGATACCCTACGAGCAGTACTTC. This translates into CASSGLAGEIPYEQYF.